These 23 T cell receptor beta chains originate from one sample sequenced in a study of OX40 agonist ivuxolimab in advanced cancers. TCRdb keeps only in-frame clones here, not all; method: immunoSEQ multiplex PCR. Of around 66,000 clones in the sample, 75% to 90% were seen once. This material consisted of CD4+ or CD8+ T cells sorted from blood, taken in a trial of the OX40 agonist ivuxolimab. Every receptor here comes from an adult with an advanced solid tumor such as melanoma, head and neck, liver or kidney cancer.

The rearrangement uses TRBV6-1 and TRBJ1-4; a weak D match, TRBD1 (6 bases). This CDR3 comprises 18 residues. Per the germline V gene, CDR1 is MNHNS and CDR2 is SASEGT. Trimming removed 0 bases at V and 8 bases at J, with 22 bases between. This CDR3 reads CASSEALERTASGEKLFF. As DNA, the CDR3 is TGTGCCAGCAGTGAAGCCCTAGAAAGGACAGCGTCGGGGGAAAAACTGTTTTTT.

V usage is TRBV6-4 and J usage is TRBJ2-3; TRBD2 aligns across 7 bases. The CDR3 extends over 15 amino acids. V lost 2 bases to trimming and J lost 2 bases; unmatched junction nucleotides: 4. CDR1 MRHNA and CDR2 SNTAGT come from the germline V gene. CDR3 sequence: CASSDMGGTTDTQYF. Written as DNA, the CDR3 is TGTGCCAGCAGTGACATGGGAGGGACCACAGATACGCAGTATTTT.

The chain combines TRBV11-2 with TRBJ2-2; D not resolved. The germline gives CDR1 SGHAT, CDR2 FQNNGV. The CDR3 totals 12 residues. V was pared by 5 bases and J by 7 bases, with 8 bases between. As DNA, the CDR3 is TGTGCCAGCAGCCGTATCGTCGGGGAGCTGTTTTTT. Protein: CASSRIVGELFF.

The CDR3 nucleotides are TGTGCCAGCAGCTTAGCGGGCCCCCGTAGGGAGACCCAGTACTTC. Protein product: CASSLAGPRRETQYF. This chain links TRBV11-2 with TRBJ2-5; D is ambiguous. Germline CDR1 reads SGHAT; CDR2 reads FQNNGV. CDR3 length equals 15 residues. V lost 1 base to trimming and J lost 5 bases, with 14 bases between them.

The chain recombines TRBV11-2 with TRBJ1-4; D ambiguous. The V gene's germline CDR1 is SGHAT and CDR2 FQNNGV. The CDR3 runs 13 residues. Deletions cut 8 bases from V and 3 bases from J, with 10 bases between. CDR3 protein: CASARAANEKLFF. CDR3 sequence (DNA): TGTGCCAGCGCCCGGGCGGCTAATGAAAAACTGTTTTTT.

Only one count was recorded for this clone. J is TRBJ1-5 and V is TRBV30; D gene uncertain. V lost 2 bases, J lost 0 bases, and 5 bases lay in between. This CDR3 spans 13 amino acids. Looked up from germline, CDR1 is GTSNPN and CDR2 is SVGIG (reference sequence). CDR3 bases: TGTGCCTGGAGTTTAAGTAGCAATCAGCCCCAGCATTTT. This encodes CAWSLSSNQPQHF.

V and J are TRBV27 and TRBJ1-2; D is unclear. Per the germline V gene, CDR1 is MNHEY and CDR2 is SMNVEV (reference sequence). Trimming left V 6 bases short and J 4 bases short, with 12 bases between. The CDR3 runs 13 residues. The CDR3 nucleotides are TGTGCCAGCAGCCCTCTGGTTGGCTATGGCTACACCTTC. Translation: CASSPLVGYGYTF.

The chain combines TRBV5-1 with TRBJ2-5; no firm D call. CDR1 is SGHRS, CDR2 YFSETQ, per germline. Trimming left V 4 bases short and J 5 bases short, with 9 bases between. This CDR3 is 12 amino acids long. CDR3 bases: TGCGCCAGCAGCGCCGTGGGGGAGACCCAGTACTTC. It specifies CASSAVGETQYF.

The V gene is TRBV10-1, the J gene TRBJ2-3, with 10 bases identical to TRBD2. This CDR3 contains 15 residues. The J segment lost 0 bases and the V segment lost 4 bases, leaving 1 base of the junction unmatched. CDR1 is WNHNN and CDR2 is SYGVQD in the germline V gene (reference sequence). For the CDR3, the DNA is TGCGCCAGCAGTGGTAGCGGGAGGAGCACAGATACGCAGTATTTT. Translation gives CASSGSGRSTDTQYF.

The rearrangement links TRBV11-3 to TRBJ2-1; no reliable D call. Germline V lookup: CDR1 SGHNT, CDR2 YENEEA. The CDR3 extends over 12 amino acids. V lost 2 bases, J lost 4 bases, and 3 bases lay in between. CDR3 loop: CASSLRYNEQFF. CDR3 DNA sequence: TGTGCCAGCAGCTTACGTTACAATGAGCAGTTCTTC.

V is TRBV27 and J is TRBJ2-5, with D possibly being TRBD2 (5 bases). This CDR3 has 12 amino acids. The germline V and J ends were trimmed by 6 bases and 7 bases, with 12 bases remaining between them. Germline CDR1 is MNHEY and CDR2 is SMNVEV (reference sequence). The CDR3 reads CASRDSPRTQYF. CDR3 DNA sequence: TGTGCCAGCAGGGACTCCCCGAGGACCCAGTACTTC.

V gene TRBV5-1 combines with J gene TRBJ1-1; no clear D. The V end lost 4 bases, the J end lost 3 bases, and 10 bases lay between the germline ends. This CDR3 is built from 13 residues. The germline V gene has CDR1 SGHRS and CDR2 YFSETQ. The DNA of the CDR3 is TGCGCCAGCAGCAAGGACCTATACACTGAAGCTTTCTTT. Its translation: CASSKDLYTEAFF.

The V gene is TRBV4-1, the J gene TRBJ2-7, with TRBD1 matching over 12 bases. The V and J ends lost 5 bases and 7 bases, in that order; junction bases with no gene match: 9. Germline lookup yields CDR1 MGHRA and CDR2 YSYEKL. The CDR3 is 15 residues long. CDR3: CASSTPGQGALEQYF. CDR3 sequence (DNA): TGCGCCAGCAGCACTCCGGGACAGGGGGCGCTTGAGCAGTACTTC.

V usage is TRBV6-1 and J usage is TRBJ2-6; TRBD2 is a possible D gene (5 bases). Germline CDR1 and CDR2: MNHNS and SASEGT. The CDR3 length is 17 residues. V was pared by 0 bases and J by 4 bases, with 13 bases between. The CDR3 region has the DNA TGTGCCAGCAGTGAAGCGGGTAGAGGGTCCGGGGCCAACGTCCTGACTTTC. It is translated as CASSEAGRGSGANVLTF.

The CDR3 DNA reads as TGTGCCAGCAGTGTGTCCCCCTATCTGTTTTTT. It codes for CASSVSPYLFF. V is TRBV6-1 and J is TRBJ2-2, with no clear D. V lost 4 bases and J lost 14, with 11 bases in between. This CDR3 region has 11 residues. Germline CDR1 reads MNHNS; CDR2 reads SASEGT.

The gene calls are TRBV30 and TRBJ1-4; no clear D. The CDR3 contains 13 residues. V lost 3 bases and J 6 bases, leaving 11 bases between the germline ends. CDR1 is GTSNPN and CDR2 is SVGIG in the germline V gene (reference sequence). The CDR3 spells CAWSGTADEKLFF. The CDR3 DNA reads TGTGCCTGGAGCGGTACGGCGGATGAAAAACTGTTTTTT.

The V gene is TRBV5-6, the J gene TRBJ1-2; D gene ambiguous. The germline CDR1 and CDR2 sequences are SGHDT and YYEEEE. The V and J ends lost 0 bases and 4 bases respectively, with 10 bases between them. The CDR3 is 14 amino acids. The CDR3 DNA reads as TGTGCCAGCAGCTTGGAGGTAAAGACCTATGGCTACACCTTC. Translating gives CASSLEVKTYGYTF.

The chain recombines TRBV11-2 with TRBJ2-3; D is ambiguous. Trimming pared 1 base from V and 1 base from J, leaving 9 bases between. The CDR3 is 15 residues long. CDR1 and CDR2 (germline): SGHAT, FQNNGV. CDR3 sequence reads: CASSLVAQRTDTQYF. Here the CDR3 DNA reads TGTGCCAGCAGCTTAGTGGCGCAACGCACAGATACGCAGTATTTT.

The rearrangement joins TRBV27 to TRBJ2-1; D is uncertain. This CDR3 is 12 amino acids long. Trimming cost V 1 base and J 8 bases, with 6 bases left between them. Germline lookup yields CDR1 MNHEY and CDR2 SMNVEV (reference sequence). The CDR3, as DNA: TGTGCCAGCAGTTTATTTGGGTATGAGCAGTTCTTC. This gives the protein CASSLFGYEQFF.

The chain has TRBV6-5 and TRBJ1-1, with D tentatively TRBD1 (6 bases). Deletions cut 4 bases from V and 4 bases from J, with 13 bases between. In germline, CDR1 is MNHEY, CDR2 SVGAGI. This CDR3 has 14 amino acids. The CDR3 sequence: CASSSFRGGTEAFF. The CDR3 DNA sequence: TGTGCCAGCAGTTCATTCAGGGGAGGCACTGAAGCTTTCTTT.

The chain has TRBV5-1 and TRBJ2-1, with TRBD2 identical over 9 bases. The V gene's germline CDR1 is SGHRS and CDR2 YFSETQ. The CDR3 runs to 15 residues. V shed 3 bases and J 6 bases; nucleotides not matched to a gene: 7. CDR3: CASSSPGLAANEQFF. CDR3 sequence (DNA): TGCGCCAGCAGCTCCCCGGGACTAGCAGCCAATGAGCAGTTCTTC.

The rearrangement uses TRBV23-1 and TRBJ1-1; D ambiguous. TRBV23-1 is recorded as an ORF, its role being uncertain. V was trimmed by 4 bases and J by 8 bases, leaving 8 bases between them. This CDR3 region has 11 residues. The CDR3 reads CASSPPAEAFF. DNA of the CDR3: TGCGCCAGCAGTCCCCCGGCGGAAGCTTTCTTT.

This rearrangement joins TRBV6-5 to TRBJ2-7, with a weak D call TRBD1 (6 bases). Per germline, CDR1 MNHEY and CDR2 SVGAGI. The germline V and J ends were trimmed by 10 bases and 2 bases, with 15 bases remaining between them. The CDR3 runs to 13 residues. CDR3 amino acids: CAIRDTGTYEQYF. The CDR3 DNA reads TGTGCCATCCGGGACACGGGAACCTACGAGCAGTACTTC.